These 3 T cell receptor beta chains originate from one sample sequenced in a study of T cells in Graves' hyperthyroidism and ophthalmopathy. RNA transcripts provided the source from which TCR beta CDR3 regions were amplified. In the first-round RT-PCR of the TCR CDR3, the HTBI primer set was used. MiXCR, run by TCRdb on the multiplex PCR reads, gives a single entry per CDR3 protein. The sample carries over 300,000 distinct CDR3 sequences, 14% recorded once. Material: blood. The source of these receptors is a woman aged 55-69 years with Graves' hyperthyroidism.

V gene TRBV20-1 combines with J gene TRBJ2-3, with TRBD2 matching over 7 bases. The V gene's germline CDR1 is DFQATT and CDR2 SNEGSKA (reference sequence). V lost 0 bases, J lost 4 bases, and 7 bases stayed unmatched. CDR3 length equals 15 residues. CDR3 residues: CSARDIGGFADTQYF. CDR3 nucleotide sequence: TGCAGTGCTAGAGATATCGGGGGGTTCGCAGATACGCAGTATTTT.

This clonotype has at least ten counts. This rearrangement joins TRBV2 to TRBJ2-1; no firm D call. Germline V gives CDR1 SNHLY, CDR2 FYNNEI. Trimming stripped 4 bases from V and 9 bases from J, with 10 bases between. The CDR3 has 12 residues. The CDR3 here is CASSVGVSEQFF. For the CDR3, the DNA is TGTGCCAGCAGTGTTGGTGTTAGTGAGCAGTTCTTC.

J is TRBJ2-7 and V is TRBV5-1; D perhaps matches TRBD1 (5 bases). The CDR3 extends over 15 amino acids. Looked up from germline, CDR1 is SGHRS and CDR2 is YFSETQ. With 0 bases removed from V and 4 bases from J, the gap between germline ends came to 14 bases. CDR3 bases: TGCGCCAGCAGCTTGGTTTCGCAGGGCCCATACGAGCAGTACTTC. It encodes CASSLVSQGPYEQYF.